This T cell receptor beta chain was documented in a study of cytomegalovirus exposure and HLA in healthy donors. Study overall: A subsequent analysis reported that the approximately 120 validation repertoires were produced on the same platform that had also been used for the 666 first-cohort repertoires.

Germline assignment: CDR1 MNHEY and CDR2 SVGAGI. This CDR3 spans 13 amino acids. Donors were drawn from the approximately 110-subject validation cohort, separate from the approximately 700-subject first cohort. Remarks on this clone: Its antigen is unknown.

Study-wide findings and caveats: According to the study, 160 or so TCR beta chains were cytomegalovirus-associated. The CMV antigen specificity of a few CMV-associated chains was confirmed through in vitro analysis.

Method: immunoSEQ multiplex PCR; TCRdb's copy keeps in-frame clones and lacks some. The table records some 140,000 clones, about nine tenths of them present only once. The sequenced material came from PBMCs. The receptor's source is a man younger than 30 in good health and CMV-seronegative. The chain combines TRBV6-5 with TRBJ2-7; 7 nucleotides line up with TRBD2. The CDR3, as DNA: TGTGCGGCCAGGGTAGCGGGTTCCTACGAGCAGTACTTC. This sequence encodes CAARVAGSYEQYF.